The 20 T cell receptor beta chains below come from one sample, sequenced in a study of blood T cell repertoires in COVID-19. Method: immunoSEQ multiplex PCR; TCRdb's copy keeps in-frame clones and lacks some. The top ten clones hold approximately 3.9% of a sample with over 140,000 clones, around 82% of them seen once. Specimen: peripheral blood. The receptors come from a woman aged 55-69 years with acute or convalescent COVID-19.

This chain joins TRBV5-1 and TRBJ1-1; 7 nucleotides match TRBD1. Germline values: CDR1 SGHRS, CDR2 YFSETQ. After removal of 1 base from V and 0 bases from J, the junction contained 3 bases not matched to a gene. The CDR3 covers 15 residues. The CDR3 region is CASSLQGQMNTEAFF. The CDR3 nucleotides read TGCGCCAGCAGCTTGCAGGGACAGATGAACACTGAAGCTTTCTTT.

The chain has TRBV2 and TRBJ2-3; possibly TRBD2 for D (7 bases). In germline, CDR1 is SNHLY, CDR2 FYNNEI. The CDR3 runs to 13 residues. The germline V and J ends were trimmed by 8 bases and 4 bases, with 13 bases remaining between them. This chain's CDR3 is CASEGGGSDTQYF. CDR3 bases: TGTGCCAGCGAAGGGGGGGGGTCAGATACGCAGTATTTT.

The rearrangement links TRBV18 to TRBJ2-3; TRBD1 is a possible D gene (7 bases). The CDR3 loop spans 15 amino acids. V was cut by 0 bases and J by 4 bases, with 11 bases left in between. Germline lookup yields CDR1 KGHSH and CDR2 LQKENI. The CDR3 region is CASSPPGRGADTQYF. The CDR3 coding sequence is TGTGCCAGCTCACCACCGGGCAGGGGGGCAGATACGCAGTATTTT.

The chain joins TRBV5-1 to TRBJ1-1, with 9 bases matching TRBD1. The CDR3 length is 15 residues. The V gene's germline CDR1 is SGHRS and CDR2 YFSETQ. V was clipped by 8 bases and J by 3 bases; unmatched bases: 11. DNA for the CDR3: TGCGCCAGTACGACAGGGGGTTTAAGGGACACTGAAGCTTTCTTT. The encoded protein is CASTTGGLRDTEAFF.

The chain carries TRBV20-1 and TRBJ2-1; the match to TRBD2 covers 9 bases. The CDR3 runs 14 residues. The V gene end was trimmed by 3 bases and the J gene end by 2 bases; junction bases not matched to a gene: 2. Germline V gene lookup returns CDR1 DFQATT and CDR2 SNEGSKA (reference sequence). The DNA for the CDR3 is TGCAGTGCTAGTGGCGGGAGGGCCTACAATGAGCAGTTCTTC. Its protein product is CSASGGRAYNEQFF.

The chain uses TRBV9 and TRBJ1-5; tentative D call: TRBD1 (5 bases). The CDR3 has 13 amino acids. Germline V CDR1 and CDR2: SGDLS, YYNGEE. V was shortened by 0 bases and J by 5 bases, with 6 bases between the two germline ends. This CDR3 reads CASSVAGHQPQHF. The CDR3 DNA reads as TGTGCCAGCAGCGTAGCAGGGCATCAGCCCCAGCATTTT.

The V gene is TRBV5-1, the J gene TRBJ2-7, with TRBD2 matching over 10 bases. V lost 4 bases and J lost 1; bases outside the gene matches: 5. Germline V gives CDR1 SGHRS, CDR2 YFSETQ. This CDR3 is built from 15 residues. CDR3: CASSGTSGTSYEQYF. The CDR3 DNA reads TGCGCCAGCAGCGGTACTAGCGGGACGTCCTACGAGCAGTACTTC.

V gene TRBV2 combines with J gene TRBJ1-2, with D possibly TRBD1 on 5 matching bases. The CDR3 runs to 12 residues. Germline V gene sequence: CDR1 SNHLY, CDR2 FYNNEI. Trimming removed 5 bases from V and 4 bases from J, with 8 bases in between. CDR3 amino acids: CASSTDSYGYTF. CDR3 DNA sequence: TGTGCCAGCAGTACCGACAGCTATGGCTACACCTTC.

V usage is TRBV7-9 and J usage is TRBJ2-5, with 11 bases aligning to TRBD1. CDR1 and CDR2 (germline): SEHNR, FQNEAQ (reference sequence). The CDR3 length is 13 residues. J gave up 7 bases and V 5 bases, and 3 bases lay outside the gene matches. CDR3 sequence: CASSPGQGATQYF. The DNA of the CDR3 is TGTGCCAGCAGCCCCGGACAGGGGGCGACCCAGTACTTC.

This clone was observed once. V and J are TRBV5-4 and TRBJ2-5; D is undetermined. The germline V and J ends were trimmed by 0 bases and 3 bases, with 6 bases remaining between them. Germline-derived CDR1 and CDR2 are SGHNT and YYREEE (reference sequence). The CDR3 loop spans 13 amino acids. The CDR3 DNA follows: TGTGCCAGCAGCTTGGACAAAAAAGAGACCCAGTACTTC. Translation gives CASSLDKKETQYF.

The chain links TRBV11-2 to TRBJ1-1; perhaps TRBD1 as D (5 bases). V lost 5 bases and J 1 base, leaving 11 bases between the germline ends. Germline V gives CDR1 SGHAT, CDR2 FQNNGV. The CDR3 runs to 14 residues. The CDR3 reads CASSPGEPNTEAFF. As DNA, the CDR3 is TGTGCCAGCAGCCCGGGGGAACCGAACACTGAAGCTTTCTTT.

This chain uses TRBV11-2 with TRBJ2-7; D is uncertain. The CDR3 length is 13 residues. Looked up from germline, CDR1 is SGHAT and CDR2 is FQNNGV. The V gene lost 3 bases and the J gene lost 9 bases, with 15 bases spanning the gap. The CDR3 DNA follows: TGTGCCAGCAGCTTTGGCGGCTCTTCTGCGCAGTACTTC. As protein: CASSFGGSSAQYF.

V is TRBV11-2 and J is TRBJ2-3, with D perhaps TRBD1 (7 bases). Germline CDR1 reads SGHAT; CDR2 reads FQNNGV. This CDR3 comprises 16 residues. V was trimmed by 5 bases and J by 7 bases, leaving 22 bases between them. The CDR3 protein is CASSGGDRSFRNTQYF. Here the CDR3 DNA reads TGTGCCAGCAGCGGCGGGGACAGATCTTTTCGGAATACGCAGTATTTT.

The chain has TRBV6-5 and TRBJ1-4, with TRBD1 matching over 8 bases. The germline gives CDR1 MNHEY, CDR2 SVGAGI. This CDR3 spans 13 amino acids. V gave up 6 bases and J gave up 8 bases; unmatched junction bases: 5. CDR3 nucleotides: TGTGCCAGCAGCCAGGGGGCGAGGGAAAAACTGTTTTTT. It encodes CASSQGAREKLFF.

V and J are TRBV28 and TRBJ2-1; 14 nucleotides align to TRBD2. The CDR3 has 17 amino acids. Germline V gene lookup returns CDR1 MDHEN and CDR2 SYDVKM. Trimming took 3 bases from V and 3 from J; bases not matched to a gene: 4. The CDR3 sequence: CASSLRTSGRYYNEQFF. The CDR3 DNA sequence: TGTGCCAGCAGTTTGAGGACTAGCGGGAGGTACTACAATGAGCAGTTCTTC.

A few counts support this clone. The CDR3 reads CASSQDRGTGFYGYTF. The CDR3 DNA reads TGTGCCAGCAGCCAAGATAGGGGGACAGGCTTCTATGGCTACACCTTC. This chain connects TRBV4-2 to TRBJ1-2; 8 nucleotides line up with TRBD1. CDR3 size: 16 residues. With 0 bases clipped from V and 4 bases from J, the junction kept 7 bases outside the gene matches. Per germline, CDR1 LGHNA and CDR2 YNFKEQ.

The rearrangement links TRBV3-1 (or the pseudogene TRBV3-2) to TRBJ1-1; no clear D gene. Germline CDR1 and CDR2: LGHDT and YNNKEL (reference sequence). CDR3 length equals 13 residues. V was shortened by 4 bases and J by 1 base, with 7 bases between the two germline ends. CDR3 nucleotide sequence: TGTGCCAGCAGCCTGGAGCCGAACACTGAAGCTTTCTTT. It encodes CASSLEPNTEAFF.

This clone was seen just once. The rearrangement joins TRBV7-3 to TRBJ2-2; D gene ambiguous. This CDR3 is built from 17 residues. CDR1 and CDR2 (germline): SGHTA, FQGTGA. Trimming shortened V by 0 bases and J by 7 bases, and 18 bases separated the two germline ends. This CDR3 is CASSLTPPGGAGGELFF. CDR3 coding DNA: TGTGCCAGCAGCTTAACCCCCCCGGGTGGCGCCGGCGGGGAGCTGTTTTTT.

The chain employs TRBV6-2 or TRBV6-3 and TRBJ2-7; 12 bases line up with TRBD2. Per the germline V gene, CDR1 is MNHEY and CDR2 is SVGEGT. The CDR3 totals 17 residues. Trimming at V came to 2 bases and at J to 5 bases, leaving 10 bases not matched to a gene. The CDR3 region is CASSYRRLAGEWNEQYF. Written as DNA, the CDR3 is TGTGCCAGCAGTTACCGCCGACTAGCGGGAGAATGGAACGAGCAGTACTTC.

For the CDR3, the DNA is TGTGCCAGCAGTGACCCGGGTGCAACTAATGAAAAACTGTTTTTT. It codes for CASSDPGATNEKLFF. The rearrangement uses TRBV2 and TRBJ1-4; D remains unclear. Germline CDR1 reads SNHLY; CDR2 reads FYNNEI. CDR3 length: 15 amino acids. Between the trimmed V and J ends, which lost 3 bases and 0 bases, there was a span of 8 bases. Complete variable domain (other parts from reference TRBV2 and TRBJ1-4): EPEVTQTPSHQVTQMGQEVILRCVPISNHLYFYWYRQILGQKVEFLVSFYNNEISEKSEIFDDQFSVERPDGSNFTLKIRSTKLEDSAMYFCASSDPGATNEKLFFGSGTQLSVL.